The 30 T cell receptor beta chains listed next were all sequenced from one sample in a study of regulatory T cells in long-lasting Graves disease. Both iRepertoire HTBI primers and Arm-PCR of CDR3 regions were used to build the TCR beta libraries. One entry per CDR3 protein results from TCRdb running MiXCR on the multiplex PCR reads. The sample gives over 350,000 distinct CDR3 sequences, less than 25% of which show up once; less than 25% is in the top ten. The time point is: persistent/refractory GD, antithyroid drugs over 5 years with positive TRAb. Scientists built the TCR library using RNA that was extracted from PBMCs. The source material was peripheral blood mononuclear cells (PBMCs), sampled when the disease was refractory, from a patient treated with antithyroid drugs. The receptors stem from a female donor with Graves disease.

The sample holds many counts of this clonotype. The chain couples TRBV20-1 to TRBJ2-5, with TRBD2 matching over 8 bases. The V and J ends lost 4 bases and 2 bases, in that order; junction bases with no gene match: 15. Germline V gene data show CDR1 as DFQATT and CDR2 as SNEGSKA (reference sequence). This CDR3 spans 17 amino acids. The DNA of the CDR3 is TGCAGTGCTATTGAAGGTTCGGGCGGGAGGCTTCAAGAGACCCAGTACTTC. Residues: CSAIEGSGGRLQETQYF.

The table lists this clonotype with many counts. This chain connects TRBV29-1 to TRBJ1-1; 10 nucleotides agree with TRBD1. The CDR3 totals 13 residues. The V gene end was trimmed by 7 bases and the J gene end by 1 base; junction bases not matched to a gene: 3. Germline CDR1 and CDR2: SQVTM and ANQGSEA. This CDR3 is CSGQGAGNTEAFF. CDR3 DNA sequence: TGCAGCGGACAGGGGGCTGGGAACACTGAAGCTTTCTTT.

This clonotype has a count of ten or more. The gene calls are TRBV12-3 or TRBV12-4 and TRBJ1-2; D ambiguous. V gave up 3 bases and J gave up 1 base, with 15 bases separating them. The CDR3 consists of 16 residues. CDR3 loop: CASSFTATYVNYGYTF. The CDR3 region has the DNA TGTGCCAGCAGTTTTACAGCCACTTACGTTAACTATGGCTACACCTTC.

This clonotype has a count of ten or more. The V gene is TRBV2, the J gene TRBJ1-4; D gene unclear. This CDR3 is built from 15 residues. Trimming removed 10 bases from V and 1 base from J, with 16 bases in between. Germline CDR1 reads SNHLY; CDR2 reads FYNNEI. The CDR3 bases are TGTGCCATCCTTCAACCGGGAAGAACTAATGAAAAACTGTTTTTT. It codes for CAILQPGRTNEKLFF.

The table lists this clonotype with many counts. The chain is built from TRBV28 and TRBJ1-1; D is undetermined. V was shortened by 5 bases and J by 4 bases, with 11 bases between the two germline ends. The CDR3 is made up of 13 amino acids. The germline V gene encodes CDR1 MDHEN and CDR2 SYDVKM. CDR3 sequence reads: CASSPTLTTEAFF. The CDR3 coding sequence is TGTGCCAGCAGTCCAACTTTAACCACTGAAGCTTTCTTT.

This clonotype has more than one count but fewer than ten. This rearrangement joins TRBV6-1 to TRBJ1-1; the D gene is possibly TRBD1 (5 bases). The CDR3 is made up of 14 amino acids. Germline V gene sequence: CDR1 MNHNS, CDR2 SASEGT. The CDR3 spells CLISDGTSADGAFF. As DNA, the CDR3 is TGTCTGATCTCTGACGGGACTTCCGCGGATGGAGCTTTCTTT.

This clonotype was counted many times. This sequence joins TRBV11-3 and TRBJ2-2, with unresolved D. Germline V CDR1 and CDR2: SGHNT, YENEEA. The CDR3 loop spans 13 amino acids. The V end lost 5 bases, the J end lost 1 base, and 5 bases lay between the germline ends. CDR3 bases: TGTGCCAGCAGCCCCGAGAACACCGGGGAGCTGTTTTTT. Protein sequence: CASSPENTGELFF.

A remark on this clonotype: A single base separates this from a much larger clone, so it may be a read error. The J gene is TRBJ2-5, the V gene TRBV6-2 or TRBV6-3, with 7 bases that match TRBD2. Germline V CDR1 and CDR2: MNHEY, SVGEGT. CDR3 length: 13 amino acids. V was pared by 5 bases and J by 5 bases, with 5 bases of the junction left unmatched. The CDR3 here is CASSDLGGETQYF. CDR3 DNA: TGTGCCAGCAGTGATCTGGGGGGGGAGACCCAGTACTTC.

This clonotype was counted ten times or more. The chain has TRBV28 and TRBJ1-5, with D unresolved. The germline V gene has CDR1 MDHEN and CDR2 SYDVKM. The ends were cut back, 5 bases at V and 2 bases at J, with 10 bases in the middle. The CDR3 extends over 14 amino acids. The CDR3 DNA sequence: TGTGCCAGCAGTCTCCTTGGGGGCAATCAGCCCCAGCATTTT. Protein product: CASSLLGGNQPQHF.

This clonotype occurred a few times. The chain joins TRBV30 to TRBJ1-5; D is possibly TRBD1 (5 bases). Germline lookup yields CDR1 GTSNPN and CDR2 SVGIG (reference sequence). Trimming pared 3 bases from V and 10 bases from J, leaving 16 bases between. The CDR3 covers 13 residues. CDR3 nucleotide sequence: TGTGCCTGGAGCGGGGGGGTTGGTGCTCCCCAGCATTTT. Residues: CAWSGGVGAPQHF. The variable domain in full, with the rest retrieved from reference TRBV30 and TRBJ1-5, is SQTIHQWPATLVQPVGSPLSLECTVEGTSNPNLYWYRQAAGRGLQLLFYSVGIGQISSEVPQNLSASRPQDRQFILSSKKLLLSDSGFYLCAWSGGVGAPQHFGDGTRLSIL.

There are a few counts of this clonotype. The rearrangement joins TRBV12-3 or TRBV12-4 to TRBJ2-5, with D possibly being TRBD2 (5 bases). This CDR3 is 14 amino acids long. Deletions cut 4 bases from V and 2 bases from J, with 11 bases between. The CDR3 here is CASSSGGRQETQYF. The CDR3 DNA reads as TGTGCCAGCAGTTCCGGCGGGCGACAAGAGACCCAGTACTTC.

This clonotype was observed many times. The chain carries TRBV28 and TRBJ2-7; TRBD1 aligns across 7 bases. Germline V gene lookup returns CDR1 MDHEN and CDR2 SYDVKM. The CDR3 covers 15 residues. Unmatched junction bases numbered 8, after V lost 5 bases and J lost 1 base. The CDR3 region has the DNA TGTGCCAGCAGTGAAGACAGGGTAGGTTCCTACGAGCAGTACTTC. This translates into CASSEDRVGSYEQYF.

Only a few counts were recorded for this clonotype. This sequence joins TRBV20-1 and TRBJ1-5; TRBD1 matches at 7 bases. Germline values: CDR1 DFQATT, CDR2 SNEGSKA (reference sequence). The CDR3 covers 16 residues. V shed 3 bases and J 0 bases; nucleotides not matched to a gene: 8. The CDR3 DNA reads TGCAGTGCTAGCCCAGGGGGGGGAATTAGCAATCAGCCCCAGCATTTT. Translating gives CSASPGGGISNQPQHF.

A few counts support this clonotype. The V gene is TRBV29-1, the J gene TRBJ2-7; 8 bases map to TRBD1. Germline trimming cut 6 bases from V and 6 bases from J; bases unmatched to any gene: 13. Germline CDR1 is SQVTM and CDR2 is ANQGSEA. CDR3 length equals 14 residues. The CDR3 spells CSVGKTGVLSEQYF. The CDR3 region has the DNA TGCAGCGTCGGAAAGACAGGGGTTCTATCCGAGCAGTACTTC.

In its sample, this clonotype was seen a few times. The genes are TRBV4-2 and TRBJ1-1; D unresolved. Deletions cut 2 bases from V and 3 bases from J, with 16 bases between. Germline assignment: CDR1 LGHNA and CDR2 YNFKEQ. This CDR3 has 16 amino acids. CDR3 coding DNA: TGTGCCAGCAGCCAACTTACAAGGTCTTTAGACACTGAAGCTTTCTTT. Translating it yields CASSQLTRSLDTEAFF.

Comments on this clonotype: A clone one base away is much larger, so this may be a read error. The chain employs TRBV15 and TRBJ2-7, with D perhaps matching TRBD1 (5 bases). The germline CDR1 and CDR2 sequences are LNHNV and YYDKDF (reference sequence). The CDR3 runs to 12 residues. CDR3 sequence: CASSRASNEQYF. In nucleotides, the CDR3 is TGTGCCTCCAGCAGGGCAAGCAACGAGCAGTACTTC. Filled out from reference TRBV15 and TRBJ2-7, the complete variable domain reads DAMVIQNPRYQVTQFGKPVTLSCSQTLNHNVMYWYQQKSSQAPKLLFHYYDKDFNNEADTPDNFQSRRPNTSFCFLDIRSPGLGDTAMYLCASSRASNEQYFGPGTRLTVT.

This clonotype occurred many times. The CDR3 here is CASSPSPDTAKNIQYF. The CDR3 DNA reads TGTGCCAGCAGCCCGTCCCCGGATACGGCCAAAAACATTCAGTACTTC. V and J are TRBV12-3 or TRBV12-4 and TRBJ2-4, with D uncertain. The CDR3 is made up of 16 amino acids. The V end was cut by 6 bases, the J end by 1 base, with 16 bases between.

This clonotype was seen more than once but under ten times. The rearrangement links TRBV7-2 to TRBJ1-5, with D possibly being TRBD1 (6 bases). Germline CDR1 reads SGHTA; CDR2 reads FQGNSA. This CDR3 is built from 15 residues. V was pared by 3 bases and J by 5 bases, with 14 bases between. In nucleotides, the CDR3 is TGTGCCAGCAGCTTTACAGGGAGTCGCGATCAGCCCCAGCATTTT. As protein: CASSFTGSRDQPQHF.

This clonotype occurred a few times. The chain has TRBV12-3 or TRBV12-4 and TRBJ1-4; 8 nucleotides align to TRBD1. The CDR3 totals 15 residues. V lost 5 bases to trimming and J lost 5 bases; unmatched junction nucleotides: 7. Here the CDR3 DNA reads TGTGCCAGCAGTCGTACAGGGGGGGGGAATGAAAAACTGTTTTTT. Translating it yields CASSRTGGGNEKLFF.

This clonotype was detected ten times or more. V usage is TRBV27 and J usage is TRBJ1-6; TRBD1 aligns across 8 bases. CDR1 and CDR2 from the germline V gene are MNHEY and SMNVEV (reference sequence). CDR3 length: 14 amino acids. With 5 bases clipped from V and 5 bases from J, the junction kept 2 bases outside the gene matches. The CDR3 DNA follows: TGTGCCAGCAGTCACAGGGGGGATAATTCACCCCTCCACTTT. Protein product: CASSHRGDNSPLHF.

Concerning this clonotype: The likely explanation is a read error, given a far larger clone one base away. The chain has TRBV6-2 or TRBV6-3 and TRBJ2-7; TRBD2 agrees at 9 bases. Looked up from germline, CDR1 is MNHEY and CDR2 is SVGEGT. This CDR3 contains 15 residues. The chain's CDR3 is CASSSQLAGPYGQYF. CDR3 coding DNA: TGTGCCAGCAGTTCCCAACTAGCGGGCCCGTACGGGCAGTACTTC.

This clonotype was seen repeatedly, ten times or more. V and J are TRBV28 and TRBJ1-5; 7 bases line up with TRBD1. The ends lost 3 bases at V and 2 bases at J; junction bases unmatched: 4. The CDR3 has 15 residues. Germline assignment: CDR1 MDHEN and CDR2 SYDVKM. The CDR3 sequence is CASSFSGGGNQPQHF. For the CDR3, the DNA is TGTGCCAGCAGTTTCTCAGGGGGGGGCAATCAGCCCCAGCATTTT.

This chain joins TRBV4-3 and TRBJ1-1, with D possibly being TRBD1 (5 bases). V was shortened by 2 bases and J by 0 bases, with 22 bases between the two germline ends. From germline, CDR1 is LGHNA and CDR2 YSLEER. The CDR3 totals 19 residues. As DNA, the CDR3 is TGCGCCAGCAGCCAATACCCGACGACAGTTACAGACATGAACACTGAAGCTTTCTTT. It translates to CASSQYPTTVTDMNTEAFF.

V gene TRBV30 combines with J gene TRBJ2-2; a weak D match, TRBD2 (6 bases). The CDR3 runs to 13 residues. Germline values: CDR1 GTSNPN, CDR2 SVGIG (reference sequence). V was trimmed by 4 bases and J by 6 bases, leaving 12 bases between them. CDR3 coding DNA: TGTGCCTGGAATTTTAGGGAGGCCGGGGAGCTGTTTTTT. This sequence encodes CAWNFREAGELFF.

The chain links TRBV25-1 to TRBJ1-1; D gene unclear. The germline CDR1 and CDR2 sequences are MGHDK and SYGVNS. The CDR3 length is 13 residues. V was pared by 0 bases and J by 5 bases, with 7 bases between. The CDR3 bases are TGTGCCAGCAGTGAATATGGGGATACTGAAGCTTTCTTT. Protein: CASSEYGDTEAFF.

This clonotype was seen ten or more times. This CDR3 is CASSLSTTGRDTDTQYF. The CDR3 DNA reads as TGTGCCAGCAGTCTAAGTACGACAGGGCGGGACACAGATACGCAGTATTTT. This chain links TRBV12-3 or TRBV12-4 with TRBJ2-3; possible D gene TRBD1, 7 bases. The length of the CDR3 is 17 residues. The germline V and J ends were trimmed by 5 bases and 2 bases, with 20 bases remaining between them.

The sample holds a few counts of this clonotype. The V gene is TRBV20-1, the J gene TRBJ1-5; D is possibly TRBD1 (5 bases). V was shortened by 1 base and J by 4 bases, with 11 bases between the two germline ends. The CDR3 totals 14 residues. Per the germline V gene, CDR1 is DFQATT and CDR2 is SNEGSKA (reference sequence). This CDR3 is CSARGGGTNQPQHF. The CDR3, as DNA: TGCAGTGCTAGAGGGGGGGGAACTAATCAGCCCCAGCATTTT.

This clonotype was recorded at least ten times. This chain links TRBV5-5 with TRBJ2-5; 8 bases agree with TRBD2. Trimming took 5 bases from V and 4 from J; bases not matched to a gene: 7. The germline V gene encodes CDR1 SGHKS and CDR2 YYEKEE (reference sequence). The CDR3 totals 14 residues. DNA of the CDR3: TGTGCCAGCAGACAGACTAGCGTGCGAGAGACCCAGTACTTC. Its translation is CASRQTSVRETQYF.

This clonotype was detected ten times or more. The chain is built from TRBV12-3 or TRBV12-4 and TRBJ2-4, with 10 bases lining up with TRBD1. This CDR3 contains 15 residues. The junction had 5 bases not matched to a gene; V was cut back by 2 bases and J by 7 bases. Here the CDR3 DNA reads TGTGCCAGCAGTTTATCCGGGACAGGGGTGAACATTCAGTACTTC. It codes for CASSLSGTGVNIQYF.

This clonotype was counted many times. The chain uses TRBV28 and TRBJ2-7; TRBD2 matches at 10 bases. The CDR3 sequence is 14 residues long. Unmatched junction bases numbered 1, after V lost 3 bases and J lost 2 bases. The germline CDR1 and CDR2 sequences are MDHEN and SYDVKM. The CDR3 here is CASSFLAGAYEQYF. As DNA, the CDR3 is TGTGCCAGCAGTTTTCTAGCGGGGGCCTACGAGCAGTACTTC.